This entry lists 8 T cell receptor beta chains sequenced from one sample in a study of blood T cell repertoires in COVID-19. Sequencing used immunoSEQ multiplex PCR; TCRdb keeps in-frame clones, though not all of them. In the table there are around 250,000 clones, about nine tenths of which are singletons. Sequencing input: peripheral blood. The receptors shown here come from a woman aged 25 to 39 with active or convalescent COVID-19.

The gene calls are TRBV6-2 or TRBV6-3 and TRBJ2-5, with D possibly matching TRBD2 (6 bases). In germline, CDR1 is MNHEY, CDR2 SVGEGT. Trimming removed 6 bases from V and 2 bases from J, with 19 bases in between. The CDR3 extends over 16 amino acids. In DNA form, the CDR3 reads TGTGCCAGCAGCCGACCAACAGCGGGTGTTCAAGAGACCCAGTACTTC. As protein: CASSRPTAGVQETQYF.

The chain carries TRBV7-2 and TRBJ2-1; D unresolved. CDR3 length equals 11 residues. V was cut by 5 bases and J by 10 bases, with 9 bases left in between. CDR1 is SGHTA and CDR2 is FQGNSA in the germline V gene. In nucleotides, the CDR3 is TGTGCCAGCAGCCTTAGCATAGAGCAGTTCTTC. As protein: CASSLSIEQFF. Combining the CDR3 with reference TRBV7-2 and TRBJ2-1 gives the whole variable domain GAGVSQSPSNKVTEKGKDVELRCDPISGHTALYWYRQSLGQGLEFLIYFQGNSAPDKSGLPSDRFSAERTGGSVSTLTIQRTQQEDSAVYLCASSLSIEQFFGPGTRLTVL.

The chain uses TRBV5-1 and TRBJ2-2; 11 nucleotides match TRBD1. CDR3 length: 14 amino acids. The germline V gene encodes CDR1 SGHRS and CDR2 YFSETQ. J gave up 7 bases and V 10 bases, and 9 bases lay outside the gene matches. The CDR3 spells CASTDRGHGGELFF. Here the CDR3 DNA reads TGCGCCTCTACGGACAGGGGGCACGGCGGGGAGCTGTTTTTT.

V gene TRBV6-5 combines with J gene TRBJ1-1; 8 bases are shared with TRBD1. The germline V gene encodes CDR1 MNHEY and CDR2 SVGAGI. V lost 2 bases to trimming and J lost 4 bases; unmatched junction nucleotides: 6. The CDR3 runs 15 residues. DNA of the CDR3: TGTGCCAGCAGTTACCGGACAGGGCGGCCCACTGAAGCTTTCTTT. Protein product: CASSYRTGRPTEAFF.

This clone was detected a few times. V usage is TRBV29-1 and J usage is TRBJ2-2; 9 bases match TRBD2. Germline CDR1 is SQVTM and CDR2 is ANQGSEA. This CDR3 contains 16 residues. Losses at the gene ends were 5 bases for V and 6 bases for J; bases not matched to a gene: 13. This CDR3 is CSVFDLERGEAGELFF. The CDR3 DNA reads TGCAGCGTTTTCGATCTGGAGCGGGGGGAGGCCGGGGAGCTGTTTTTT.

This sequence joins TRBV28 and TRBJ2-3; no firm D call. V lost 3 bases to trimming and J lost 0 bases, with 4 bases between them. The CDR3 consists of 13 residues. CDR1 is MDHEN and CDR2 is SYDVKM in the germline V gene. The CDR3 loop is CASSLRSTDTQYF. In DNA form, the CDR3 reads TGTGCCAGCAGTTTGCGGAGCACAGATACGCAGTATTTT.

The CDR3 sequence: CASSPTSGAYNEQFF. CDR3 in DNA: TGTGCCAGCAGCCCGACTAGCGGGGCTTACAATGAGCAGTTCTTC. The V and J genes are TRBV7-6 and TRBJ2-1; 11 bases match TRBD2. This CDR3 region has 15 residues. Germline V gene data show CDR1 as SGHVS and CDR2 as FNYEAQ. Trimming took 5 bases from V and 4 from J; bases not matched to a gene: 4.

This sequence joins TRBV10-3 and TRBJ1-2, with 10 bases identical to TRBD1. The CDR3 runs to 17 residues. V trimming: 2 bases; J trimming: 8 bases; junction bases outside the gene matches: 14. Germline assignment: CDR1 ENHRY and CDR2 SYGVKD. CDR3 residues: CAISETVPGQGYEGYTF. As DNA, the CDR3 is TGTGCCATCAGTGAGACGGTACCGGGACAGGGGTATGAGGGCTACACCTTC.